This T cell receptor (beta chain) was captured in a study of blood T cells in healthy people across ages. In the case of this clonotype: No conserved phenylalanine or tryptophan is present at the end of the CDR3, so a read error is the likely explanation.

V shed 0 bases and J 4 bases; nucleotides not matched to a gene: 8. Looked up from germline, CDR1 is SQVTM and CDR2 is ANQGSEA. The CDR3 loop spans 16 amino acids. Using a J-beta primer mix together with a sample-barcoded 5' primer, a second PCR was run for about 7 to 12 cycles. TCRdb recomputed calls from the 5' RACE reads with MiXCR, one row per CDR3 protein. The repertoire holds hundreds of thousands of distinct CDR3 sequences, with roughly 20% as singletons. The J gene is TRBJ2-1, the V gene TRBV29-1; the match to TRBD2 covers 8 bases. The TCR sequence derives from an older man in good health. Sequencing was performed on blood. This CDR3 reads CSVEEAAGVRYNEQFL. The CDR3 nucleotides read TGCAGCGTTGAAGAGGCAGCGGGAGTGAGGTACAATGAGCAGTTCCTC.